The 23 T cell receptor beta chains given below trace back to one sample, sequenced in a study of CD8 T cells in ankylosing spondylitis. TCRdb reprocessed the 5' RACE reads with MiXCR, giving one entry per CDR3 protein. The repertoire has 250,000 to 350,000 distinct CDR3 sequences, less than 25% of them found once; the top ten carry about 4%. The sequenced sample was blood, either unsorted or a sorted T cell fraction (not recorded which). The receptor source for this set is a female donor with ankylosing spondylitis or in good health (not recorded which).

This clonotype was seen a handful of times. The J gene is TRBJ2-7, the V gene TRBV20-1; 13 nucleotides align to TRBD2. In germline, CDR1 is DFQATT, CDR2 SNEGSKA (reference sequence). The CDR3 runs to 16 residues. The ends lost 0 bases at V and 4 bases at J; junction bases unmatched: 6. The CDR3 reads CSARDWTSGSGYEQYF. Here the CDR3 DNA reads TGCAGTGCTAGAGACTGGACTAGCGGGAGTGGTTACGAGCAGTACTTC.

This chain uses TRBV20-1 with TRBJ2-5; TRBD2 matches 12 bases. The CDR3 runs 15 residues. V was pared by 3 bases and J by 4 bases, with 6 bases of the junction left unmatched. Looked up from germline, CDR1 is DFQATT and CDR2 is SNEGSKA (reference sequence). CDR3 nucleotide sequence: TGCAGTGCTAGGAGGGCTAGCGGGGGGGGAGAGACCCAGTACTTC. The encoded protein is CSARRASGGGETQYF.

This clonotype occurred a few times. V gene TRBV6-2 or TRBV6-3 combines with J gene TRBJ2-3; 9 bases line up with TRBD2. The length of the CDR3 is 14 residues. V lost 2 bases, J lost 4 bases, and 1 base stayed unmatched. Germline CDR1 and CDR2: MNHEY and SVGEGT. The DNA of the CDR3 is TGTGCCAGCAGTTACGGGACTAGCCCAGATACGCAGTATTTT. Translating it yields CASSYGTSPDTQYF.

This clonotype has a count of ten or more. The chain is built from TRBV12-3 or TRBV12-4 and TRBJ1-1; no definite D call. V was trimmed by 2 bases and J by 3 bases, leaving 10 bases between them. The length of the CDR3 is 14 residues. CDR3 residues: CASSLIGWDTEAFF. CDR3 DNA sequence: TGTGCCAGCAGTTTAATAGGTTGGGACACTGAAGCTTTCTTT.

This clonotype was found a few times. The chain combines TRBV18 with TRBJ2-7; no clear D gene. Germline CDR1 is KGHSH and CDR2 is LQKENI. The CDR3 is 14 amino acids. V lost 1 base, J lost 2 bases, and 9 bases lay in between. The CDR3 is CASSPQPAPYEQYF. The DNA of the CDR3 is TGTGCCAGCTCACCACAACCCGCCCCCTACGAGCAGTACTTC.

This clonotype was found many times. The CDR3 reads CASSSRDTQYF. DNA for the CDR3: TGTGCCAGCAGTTCTAGGGATACGCAGTATTTT. The chain employs TRBV6-6 and TRBJ2-3; no clear D. CDR3 length equals 11 residues. Germline loops: CDR1 MNHNY, CDR2 SVGAGI (reference sequence). V dropped 4 bases and J dropped 6 bases, with 5 bases sitting between them.

This chain links TRBV2 with TRBJ1-1; maybe TRBD1 (6 bases). Trimming took 10 bases from V and 2 from J, leaving 14 bases between them. Per the germline V gene, CDR1 is SNHLY and CDR2 is FYNNEI. The CDR3 length is 13 residues. This chain's CDR3 is CATHGGLNTEAFF. CDR3 DNA: TGTGCCACCCACGGGGGGCTCAACACTGAAGCTTTCTTT.

The chain is built from TRBV6-1 and TRBJ2-3, with 9 bases that match TRBD1. CDR1 and CDR2 from the germline V gene are MNHNS and SASEGT. The ends lost 7 bases at V and 2 bases at J; junction bases unmatched: 4. CDR3 length: 14 amino acids. Here the CDR3 reads CASTDRGVTDTQYF. The CDR3 coding sequence is TGTGCCAGCACCGACAGGGGGGTCACAGATACGCAGTATTTT.

This clonotype was detected only a few times. One end of the junction is discordant with germline, which a read error may explain. V gene TRBV20-1 combines with J gene TRBJ2-1; TRBD1 or TRBD2 may be the D gene (5 bases each). This CDR3 region has 17 residues. Germline values: CDR1 DFQATT, CDR2 SNEGSKA (reference sequence). The CDR3 DNA reads TGCTGTGCTAGAGATGATAGGAAGAGGGGCCGGTACAATGAGCAGTTCTTC. It encodes CCARDDRKRGRYNEQFF.

This clonotype was recorded a few times. The chain recombines TRBV29-1 with TRBJ2-3; TRBD1 agrees at 7 bases. CDR1 is SQVTM, CDR2 ANQGSEA, per germline. The CDR3 totals 14 residues. The trim removed 4 bases at V and 1 base at J, leaving 5 bases unmatched. The chain's CDR3 is CSVAGGSGTDTQYF. The DNA for the CDR3 is TGCAGCGTTGCAGGGGGTTCTGGCACAGATACGCAGTATTTT.

This chain joins TRBV11-2 and TRBJ2-7; 11 nucleotides align to TRBD2. In germline, CDR1 is SGHAT, CDR2 FQNNGV. Trimming took 0 bases from V and 6 from J; bases not matched to a gene: 1. The CDR3 totals 14 residues. The CDR3 bases are TGTGCCAGCAGCTTAGATCTAGCGGGAGGCGAGCAGTACTTC. Translated: CASSLDLAGGEQYF.

The chain recombines TRBV7-2 with TRBJ1-4; D not resolved. Germline V gene sequence: CDR1 SGHTA, CDR2 FQGNSA. CDR3 length: 16 residues. Trimming left V 1 base short and J 13 bases short, with 22 bases between. The CDR3 DNA follows: TGTGCCAGCAGCTTAGATAGGGCCGGTTATCGAAGGGTACTGTTTTTT. Amino acids: CASSLDRAGYRRVLFF.

The table lists this clonotype with a few counts. The chain recombines TRBV18 with TRBJ2-2; D is uncertain. Trimming removed 4 bases at V and 5 bases at J, with 8 bases between. This CDR3 spans 13 amino acids. CDR1 and CDR2 from the germline V gene are KGHSH and LQKENI. CDR3 in amino acids: CASSHLPTGELFF. CDR3 DNA sequence: TGTGCCAGCTCACATCTACCTACCGGGGAGCTGTTTTTT.

This clonotype was counted only a few times. The J gene is TRBJ2-7, the V gene TRBV12-3 or TRBV12-4, with no clear D. V was clipped by 1 base and J by 5 bases, with 3 bases between them. This CDR3 comprises 11 residues. The CDR3 nucleotides read TGTGCCAGCAGTTTAGTAAACGAGCAGTACTTC. Its protein is CASSLVNEQYF.

The rearrangement joins TRBV27 to TRBJ2-7, with 10 bases lining up with TRBD2. The CDR3 is made up of 20 amino acids. Germline CDR1 is MNHEY and CDR2 is SMNVEV (reference sequence). With V trimmed by 3 bases and J by 2 bases, 19 bases remained unmatched. Here the CDR3 DNA reads TGTGCCAGCAGTTTTATTCCCATGACAGGTGGGACTAGCGCCGCCTACGAGCAGTACTTC. Amino acid sequence: CASSFIPMTGGTSAAYEQYF.

The chain recombines TRBV12-3 or TRBV12-4 with TRBJ2-1; no clear D gene. V lost 7 bases to trimming and J lost 6 bases, with 19 bases between them. The CDR3 loop spans 15 amino acids. CDR3 bases: TGTGCCAGCATTGACCTGCAAGTCGGAACCAATGAGCAGTTCTTC. It yields the protein CASIDLQVGTNEQFF.

The table lists this clonotype with a count of one. The CDR3 spells CATSSPAGQTQETQYF. The CDR3 bases are TGTGCCACCAGCTCCCCCGCGGGACAGACACAAGAGACCCAGTACTTC. The chain is built from TRBV15 and TRBJ2-5; D may be TRBD1 (7 bases). V lost 5 bases, J lost 2 bases, and 18 bases lay in between. The CDR3 covers 16 residues. CDR1 and CDR2 from the germline V gene are LNHNV and YYDKDF (reference sequence).

This clonotype was detected ten times or more. CDR3 amino acids: CASSLRDKNTEAFF. The CDR3 DNA is TGTGCCAGCAGCCTCCGGGACAAGAACACTGAAGCTTTCTTT. The chain couples TRBV6-1 to TRBJ1-1, with D tentatively TRBD1 (6 bases). Germline-derived CDR1 and CDR2 are MNHNS and SASEGT. Trimming cost V 6 bases and J 1 base, with 12 bases left between them. The CDR3 has 14 residues.

This clonotype was seen more than once but under ten times. The chain joins TRBV28 to TRBJ2-3; possibly TRBD2 for D (6 bases). This CDR3 is 15 amino acids long. Germline V lookup: CDR1 MDHEN, CDR2 SYDVKM. Trimming removed 3 bases from V and 3 bases from J, with 13 bases in between. For the CDR3, the DNA is TGTGCCAGCAGTTTCGGGCAGGAGGGGACAGATACGCAGTATTTT. Translation gives CASSFGQEGTDTQYF.

The rearrangement joins TRBV20-1 to TRBJ2-5; no clear D. With 0 bases removed from V and 2 bases from J, the gap between germline ends came to 10 bases. CDR3 length: 14 residues. From germline, CDR1 is DFQATT and CDR2 SNEGSKA (reference sequence). In DNA form, the CDR3 reads TGCAGTGCTAGAGATCTTCGGCGTCAAGAGACCCAGTACTTC. Translated, it gives CSARDLRRQETQYF.

The chain joins TRBV6-2 or TRBV6-3 to TRBJ2-7; unclear D gene. The CDR3 is 12 amino acids. V lost 7 bases to trimming and J lost 4 bases, with 11 bases between them. Germline loops: CDR1 MNHEY, CDR2 SVGEGT. CDR3: CASTRTSYEQYF. CDR3 bases: TGTGCCAGCACCCGGACCAGTTACGAGCAGTACTTC.

V usage is TRBV10-2 and J usage is TRBJ2-3, with D unclear. V dropped 2 bases and J dropped 0 bases, with 9 bases sitting between them. Germline CDR1 and CDR2: WSHSY and SAAADI. This CDR3 spans 15 amino acids. The CDR3 DNA follows: TGCGCCAGCAGTGAGAGACGGCGGAGCACAGATACGCAGTATTTT. This sequence encodes CASSERRRSTDTQYF.

This clonotype has more than one count but fewer than ten. The V gene is TRBV5-1, the J gene TRBJ1-2; the D gene is possibly TRBD1 (5 bases). V lost 5 bases, J lost 5 bases, and 7 bases lay in between. In germline, CDR1 is SGHRS, CDR2 YFSETQ. The CDR3 has 11 residues. The CDR3 DNA reads TGCGCCAGCAGGGAGGGGTATGGCTACACCTTC. It translates to CASREGYGYTF.